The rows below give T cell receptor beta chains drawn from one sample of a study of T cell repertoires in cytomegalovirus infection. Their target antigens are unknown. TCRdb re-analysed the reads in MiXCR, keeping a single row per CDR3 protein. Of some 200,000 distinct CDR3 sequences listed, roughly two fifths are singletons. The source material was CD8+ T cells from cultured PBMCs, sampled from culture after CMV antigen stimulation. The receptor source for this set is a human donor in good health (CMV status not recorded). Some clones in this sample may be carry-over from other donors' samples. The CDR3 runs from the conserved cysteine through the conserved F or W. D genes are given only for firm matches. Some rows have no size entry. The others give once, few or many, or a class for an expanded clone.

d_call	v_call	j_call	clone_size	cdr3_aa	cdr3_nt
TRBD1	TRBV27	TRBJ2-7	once	CASSFRQGFSYEQYF	TGTGCCAGCAGTTTTCGACAGGGGTTTTCCTACGAGCAGTACTTC
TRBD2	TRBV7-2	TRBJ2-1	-	CASSLVGLAGGSSYNEQFF	TGTGCCAGCAGCTTAGTAGGTCTAGCGGGGGGTAGCTCCTACAATGAGCAGTTCTTC
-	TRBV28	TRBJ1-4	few	CALQRRTATNEKLFF	TGTGCCCTTCAAAGAAGGACAGCAACTAATGAAAAACTGTTTTTT
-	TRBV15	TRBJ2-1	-	CATSRDNRVLF	TGTGCCACCAGCAGAGATAACAGGGTTCTCTTC
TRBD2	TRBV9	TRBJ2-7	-	CASSVSGGANYEQYF	TGTGCCAGCAGCGTTAGCGGGGGGGCCAACTACGAGCAGTACTTC
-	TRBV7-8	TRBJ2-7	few	CASSRKGGTLGVYEQYF	TGTGCCAGCAGCCGAAAGGGAGGGACACTGGGGGTCTACGAGCAGTACTTC
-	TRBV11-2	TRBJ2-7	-	CASSLPCGGAGRNEQYF	TGTGCCAGCAGCCTGCCTTGTGGCGGGGCTGGACGGAACGAGCAGTACTTC
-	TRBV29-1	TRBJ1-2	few	CSVETRAAGYTF	TGCAGCGTTGAAACCAGGGCGGCCGGCTACACCTTC
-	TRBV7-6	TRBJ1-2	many	CASSLAPGGINGYTF	TGTGCCAGCAGCTTAGCCCCGGGAGGGATTAATGGCTACACCTTC
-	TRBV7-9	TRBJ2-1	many	CASSRKRYSYNEQFF	TGTGCCAGCAGTCGGAAGAGATACTCCTACAATGAGCAGTTCTTC
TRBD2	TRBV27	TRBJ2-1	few	CASSGRVNEQFF	TGTGCCAGCAGCGGGAGGGTCAATGAGCAGTTCTTC
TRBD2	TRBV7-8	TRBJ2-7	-	CASSSPGVGLAGEGYEQYF	TGTGCCAGCAGCTCCCCAGGGGTTGGGCTAGCGGGAGAAGGCTACGAGCAGTACTTC
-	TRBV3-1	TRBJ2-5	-	CASSQIRTDTQETQYF	TGTGCCAGCAGCCAAATCAGGACAGATACTCAAGAGACCCAGTACTTC
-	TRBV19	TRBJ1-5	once	CASRGPGLSNQPQHF	TGTGCCAGTCGTGGTCCGGGGTTGAGCAATCAGCCCCAGCATTTT
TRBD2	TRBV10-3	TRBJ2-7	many	CAINTNIGDGRSYEQYF	TGTGCCATCAACACGAACATAGGGGACGGGAGGTCCTACGAGCAGTACTTC
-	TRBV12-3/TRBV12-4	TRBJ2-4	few	CASSKSGGKNIQYF	TGTGCCAGCAGCAAGTCAGGTGGCAAAAACATTCAGTACTTC
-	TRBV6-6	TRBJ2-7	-	CASSAYSLGAYEQYF	TGTGCCAGCAGTGCCTACTCCCTGGGAGCCTACGAGCAGTACTTC